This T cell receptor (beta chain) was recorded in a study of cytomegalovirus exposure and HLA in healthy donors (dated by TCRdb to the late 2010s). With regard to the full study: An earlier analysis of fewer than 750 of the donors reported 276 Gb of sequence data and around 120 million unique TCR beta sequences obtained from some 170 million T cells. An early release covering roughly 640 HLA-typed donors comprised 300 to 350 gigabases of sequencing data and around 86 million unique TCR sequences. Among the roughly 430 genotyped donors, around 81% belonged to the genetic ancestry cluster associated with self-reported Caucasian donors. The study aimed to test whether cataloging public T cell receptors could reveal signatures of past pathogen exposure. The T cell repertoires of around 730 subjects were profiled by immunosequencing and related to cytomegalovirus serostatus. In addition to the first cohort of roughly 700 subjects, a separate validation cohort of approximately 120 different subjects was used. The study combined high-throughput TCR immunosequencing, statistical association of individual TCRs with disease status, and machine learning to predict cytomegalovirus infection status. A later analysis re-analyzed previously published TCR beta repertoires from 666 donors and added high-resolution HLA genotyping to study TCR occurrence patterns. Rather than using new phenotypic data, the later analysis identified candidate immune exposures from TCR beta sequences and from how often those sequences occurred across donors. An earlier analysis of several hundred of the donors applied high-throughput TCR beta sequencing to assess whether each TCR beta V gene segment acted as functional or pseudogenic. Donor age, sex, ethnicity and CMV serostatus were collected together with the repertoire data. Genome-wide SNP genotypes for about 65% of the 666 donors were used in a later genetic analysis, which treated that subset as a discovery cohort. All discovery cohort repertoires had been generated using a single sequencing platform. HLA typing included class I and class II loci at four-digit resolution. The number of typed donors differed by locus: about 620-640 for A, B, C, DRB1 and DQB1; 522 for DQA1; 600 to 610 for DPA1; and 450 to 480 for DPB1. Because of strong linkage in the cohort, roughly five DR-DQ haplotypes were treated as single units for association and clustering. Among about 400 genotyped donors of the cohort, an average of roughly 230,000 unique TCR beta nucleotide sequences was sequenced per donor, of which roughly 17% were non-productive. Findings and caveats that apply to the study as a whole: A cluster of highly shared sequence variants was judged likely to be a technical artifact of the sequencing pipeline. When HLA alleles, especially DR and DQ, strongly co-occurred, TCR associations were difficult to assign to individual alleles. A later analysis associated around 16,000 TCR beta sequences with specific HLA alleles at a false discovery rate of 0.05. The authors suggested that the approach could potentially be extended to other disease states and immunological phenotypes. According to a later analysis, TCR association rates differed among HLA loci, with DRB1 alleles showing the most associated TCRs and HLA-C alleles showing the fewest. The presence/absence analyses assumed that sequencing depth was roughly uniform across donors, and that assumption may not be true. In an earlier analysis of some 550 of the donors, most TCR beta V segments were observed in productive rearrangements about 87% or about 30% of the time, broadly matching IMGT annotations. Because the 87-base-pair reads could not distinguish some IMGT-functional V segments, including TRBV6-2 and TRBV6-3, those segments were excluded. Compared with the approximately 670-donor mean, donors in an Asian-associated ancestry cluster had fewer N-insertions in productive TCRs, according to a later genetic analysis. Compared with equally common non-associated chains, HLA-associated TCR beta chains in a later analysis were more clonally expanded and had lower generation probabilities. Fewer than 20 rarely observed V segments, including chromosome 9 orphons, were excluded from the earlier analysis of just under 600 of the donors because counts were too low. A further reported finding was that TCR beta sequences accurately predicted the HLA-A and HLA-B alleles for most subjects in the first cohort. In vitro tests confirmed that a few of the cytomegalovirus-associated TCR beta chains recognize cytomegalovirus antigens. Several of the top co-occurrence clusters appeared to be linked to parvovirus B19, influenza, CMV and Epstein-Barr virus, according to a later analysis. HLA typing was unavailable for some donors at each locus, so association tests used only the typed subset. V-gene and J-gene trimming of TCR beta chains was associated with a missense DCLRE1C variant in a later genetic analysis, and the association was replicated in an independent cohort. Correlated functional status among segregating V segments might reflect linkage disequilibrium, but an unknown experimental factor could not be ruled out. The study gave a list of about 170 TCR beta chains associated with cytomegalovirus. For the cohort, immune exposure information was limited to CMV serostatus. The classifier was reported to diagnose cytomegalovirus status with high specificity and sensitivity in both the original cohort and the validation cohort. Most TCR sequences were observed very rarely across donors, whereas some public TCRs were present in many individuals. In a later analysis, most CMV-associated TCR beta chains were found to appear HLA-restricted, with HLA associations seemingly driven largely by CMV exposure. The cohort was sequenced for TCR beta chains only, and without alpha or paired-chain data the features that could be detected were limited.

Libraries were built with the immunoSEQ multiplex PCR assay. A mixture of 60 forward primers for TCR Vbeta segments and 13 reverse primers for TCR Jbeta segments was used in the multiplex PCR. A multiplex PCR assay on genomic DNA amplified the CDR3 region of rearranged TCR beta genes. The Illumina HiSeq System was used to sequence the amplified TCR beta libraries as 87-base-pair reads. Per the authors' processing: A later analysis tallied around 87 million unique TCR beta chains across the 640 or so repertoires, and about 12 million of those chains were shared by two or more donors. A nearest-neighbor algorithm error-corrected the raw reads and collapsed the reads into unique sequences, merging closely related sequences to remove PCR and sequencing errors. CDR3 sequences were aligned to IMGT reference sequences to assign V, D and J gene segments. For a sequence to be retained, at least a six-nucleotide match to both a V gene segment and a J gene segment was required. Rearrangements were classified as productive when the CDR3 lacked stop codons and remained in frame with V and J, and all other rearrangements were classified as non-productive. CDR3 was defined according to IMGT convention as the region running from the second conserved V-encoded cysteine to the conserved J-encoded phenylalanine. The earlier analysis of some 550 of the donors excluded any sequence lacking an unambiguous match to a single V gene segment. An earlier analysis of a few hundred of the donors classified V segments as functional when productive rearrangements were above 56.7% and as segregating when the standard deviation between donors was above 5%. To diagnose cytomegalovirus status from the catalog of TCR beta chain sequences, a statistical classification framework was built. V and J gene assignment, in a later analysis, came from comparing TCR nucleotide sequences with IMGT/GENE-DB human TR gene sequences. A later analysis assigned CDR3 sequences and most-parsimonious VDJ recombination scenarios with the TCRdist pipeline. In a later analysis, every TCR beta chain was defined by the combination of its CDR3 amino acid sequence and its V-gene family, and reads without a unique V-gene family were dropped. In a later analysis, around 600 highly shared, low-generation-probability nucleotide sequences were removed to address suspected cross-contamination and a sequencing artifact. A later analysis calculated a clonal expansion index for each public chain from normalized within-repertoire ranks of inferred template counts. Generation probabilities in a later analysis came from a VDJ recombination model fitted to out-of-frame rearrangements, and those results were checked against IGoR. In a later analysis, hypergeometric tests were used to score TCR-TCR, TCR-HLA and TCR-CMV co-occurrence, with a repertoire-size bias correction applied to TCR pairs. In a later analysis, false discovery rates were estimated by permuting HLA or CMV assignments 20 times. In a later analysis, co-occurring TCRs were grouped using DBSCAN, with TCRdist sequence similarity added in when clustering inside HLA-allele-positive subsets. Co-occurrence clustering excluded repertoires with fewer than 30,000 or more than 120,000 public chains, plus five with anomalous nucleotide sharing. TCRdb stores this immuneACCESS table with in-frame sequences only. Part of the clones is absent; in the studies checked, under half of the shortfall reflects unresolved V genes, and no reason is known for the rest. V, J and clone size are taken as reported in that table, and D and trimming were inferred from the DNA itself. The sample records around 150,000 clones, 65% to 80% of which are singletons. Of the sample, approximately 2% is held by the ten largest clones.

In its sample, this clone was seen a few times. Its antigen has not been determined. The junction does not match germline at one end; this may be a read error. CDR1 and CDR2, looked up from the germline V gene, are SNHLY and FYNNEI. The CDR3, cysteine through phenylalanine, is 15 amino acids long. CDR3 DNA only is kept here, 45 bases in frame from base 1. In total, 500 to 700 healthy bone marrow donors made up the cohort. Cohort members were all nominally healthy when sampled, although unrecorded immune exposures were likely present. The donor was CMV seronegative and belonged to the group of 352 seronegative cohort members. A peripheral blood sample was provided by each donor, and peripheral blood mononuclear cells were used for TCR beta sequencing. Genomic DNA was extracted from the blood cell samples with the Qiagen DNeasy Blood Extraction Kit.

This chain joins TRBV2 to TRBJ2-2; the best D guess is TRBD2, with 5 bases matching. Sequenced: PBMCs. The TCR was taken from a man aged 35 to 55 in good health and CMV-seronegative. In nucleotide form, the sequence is TGTGCCAGCAGTGAAGAAGGTGCTCACACCGGGGAGCTGATTTTT. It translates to CASSEEGAHTGELIF.